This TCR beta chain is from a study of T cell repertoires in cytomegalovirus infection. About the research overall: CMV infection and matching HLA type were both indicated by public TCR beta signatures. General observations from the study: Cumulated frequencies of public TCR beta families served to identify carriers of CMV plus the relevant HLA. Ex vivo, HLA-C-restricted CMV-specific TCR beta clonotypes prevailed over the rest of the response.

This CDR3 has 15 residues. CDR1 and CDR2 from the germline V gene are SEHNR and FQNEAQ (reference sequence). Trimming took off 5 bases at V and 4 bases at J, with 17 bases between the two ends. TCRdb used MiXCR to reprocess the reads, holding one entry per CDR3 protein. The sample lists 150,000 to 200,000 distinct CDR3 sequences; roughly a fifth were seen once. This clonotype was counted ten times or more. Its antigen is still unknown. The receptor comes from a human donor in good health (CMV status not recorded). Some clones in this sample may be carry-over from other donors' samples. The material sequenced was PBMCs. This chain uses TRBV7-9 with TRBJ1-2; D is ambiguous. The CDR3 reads CASSDRVASSYGYTF. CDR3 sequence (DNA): TGTGCCAGCAGCGACCGGGTGGCCTCATCCTATGGCTACACCTTC.